This T cell receptor beta chain was sequenced in a study of blood T cells in healthy people across ages. Findings and caveats of the study: It was the long-lived donors that had more naive CD4+ cells and higher diversity than aged donors.

Points on this clonotype: The antigen remains undetermined.

Extractions gave at least 5.5 micrograms of total RNA per sample. The J segment lost 4 bases and the V segment lost 4 bases, leaving 15 bases of the junction unmatched. CDR1 and CDR2 from the germline V gene are ENHRY and SYGVKD. The CDR3 has 19 amino acids. Using a J-beta primer mix together with a sample-barcoded 5' primer, a second PCR was run for roughly 7 to 11 cycles. TCRdb recomputed calls from the 5' RACE reads with MiXCR, one row per CDR3 protein. The sample yields roughly 2 million distinct CDR3 sequences, less than 50% seen once. Material for sequencing was blood. This TCR came from a woman aged 40 to 50 in good health. The rearrangement uses TRBV10-3 and TRBJ2-1; 11 nucleotides match TRBD2. CDR3 sequence (DNA): TGTGCCATCAGTGGGGGAACTAGCGGGAGAATCTCGGGGTACAATGAGCAGTTCTTC. The encoded protein is CAISGGTSGRISGYNEQFF.